This is a list of T cell receptor beta chains from one sample in a study of blood T cell repertoires in COVID-19. Libraries were prepared by immunoSEQ multiplex PCR; TCRdb keeps only in-frame clonotypes and omits some of them. The sample records 150,000 or so clones, approximately 81% being singletons. Sequenced sample: PBMCs or T cells enriched from blood (not recorded which). Every receptor here comes from a man aged 55 to 70 who had recovered from COVID-19. Both conserved end residues are part of each CDR3. A D gene is named only where the DNA matches it firmly. A clone size is listed for some rows: how often the clone was seen (once, few, many), or a class if it is expanded.

clone_size	v_call	d_call	j_call	cdr3_aa	cdr3_nt
once	TRBV10-3	.	TRBJ2-7	CATRETYEQYF	TGTGCCACCCGGGAAACCTACGAGCAGTACTTC
.	TRBV4-2	.	TRBJ1-5	CASSQSRQTNQPQHF	TGTGCCAGCAGCCAAAGTCGACAGACGAATCAGCCCCAGCATTTT
.	TRBV6-2/TRBV6-3	.	TRBJ1-6	CASSYRTDGSSYNSPLHF	TGTGCCAGCAGTTATCGGACGGATGGGAGCTCCTATAATTCACCCCTCCACTTT
many	TRBV18	TRBD1	TRBJ1-3	CASSPGQGSRNTIYF	TGTGCCAGCTCACCCGGACAGGGATCGCGAAACACCATATATTTT
.	TRBV3-1/TRBV3-2	.	TRBJ1-1	CASSLMNTEAFF	TGTGCCAGCAGCCTTATGAACACTGAAGCTTTCTTT
.	TRBV9	TRBD1	TRBJ2-1	CASSVDSTGGFRNEQFF	TGTGCCAGCAGCGTCGATTCGACAGGGGGCTTTCGCAATGAGCAGTTCTTC
.	TRBV4-1	.	TRBJ2-7	CASSPKIGGSYEQYF	TGCGCCAGCAGCCCGAAAATAGGGGGCTCCTACGAGCAGTACTTC
once	TRBV30	.	TRBJ1-4	CAWSPAEKLFF	TGTGCCTGGAGCCCCGCGGAAAAACTGTTTTTT
once	TRBV29-1	TRBD2	TRBJ2-7	CTIGVWRGGFYEQYF	TGCACCATCGGGGTTTGGCGGGGGGGTTTCTACGAGCAGTACTTC
.	TRBV27	TRBD1	TRBJ2-7	CASSSGQGQLQSYEQYF	TGTGCCAGCAGTTCCGGACAGGGCCAACTCCAATCCTACGAGCAGTACTTC
.	TRBV19	.	TRBJ1-2	CASSPRRQELDGYTF	TGTGCCAGTAGTCCTCGACGACAGGAATTGGATGGCTACACCTTC
.	TRBV7-3	.	TRBJ2-3	CASSLRVGLARTDTQYF	TGTGCCAGCAGCTTAAGGGTTGGCCTAGCGCGGACAGATACGCAGTATTTT
.	TRBV2	.	TRBJ2-7	CASSHGGDRSYEQYF	TGTGCCAGCAGCCATGGGGGAGACAGGTCCTACGAGCAGTACTTC
.	TRBV2	.	TRBJ2-7	CASSVSSSEQYF	TGTGCCAGCAGTGTTTCGAGTTCCGAGCAGTACTTC
.	TRBV30	.	TRBJ1-3	CAWSLGQLNSGNTIYF	TGTGCCTGGAGTCTTGGACAGCTCAACTCTGGAAACACCATATATTTT
.	TRBV19	TRBD2	TRBJ2-1	CASSSLRLAGTHNEQFF	TGTGCCAGTAGTAGCCTCCGACTAGCGGGAACTCACAATGAGCAGTTCTTC
few	TRBV5-1	.	TRBJ2-7	CASSLPSYEQYF	TGCGCCAGCAGCTTACCCAGTTACGAGCAGTACTTC
.	TRBV5-5	.	TRBJ1-6	CASSRLSDAGTPLHF	TGTGCCAGCAGCCGACTTTCGGACGCGGGGACACCCCTCCACTTT
.	TRBV7-3	.	TRBJ2-1	CASSLLASAYNEQFF	TGTGCCAGCAGCTTACTAGCGTCCGCCTACAATGAGCAGTTCTTC
many	TRBV11-3	.	TRBJ2-2	CASSLGTANTGELFF	TGTGCCAGCAGCTTAGGGACAGCGAACACCGGGGAGCTGTTTTTT
few	TRBV2	.	TRBJ1-5	CASSEVHTGGNQPQHF	TGTGCCAGCAGTGAAGTGCACACGGGGGGCAATCAGCCCCAGCATTTT
.	TRBV5-3	TRBD1	TRBJ2-1	CARSSPGRGSSYNEQFF	TGTGCCAGAAGCTCCCCAGGCAGGGGGAGCTCCTACAATGAGCAGTTCTTC
.	TRBV9	TRBD1	TRBJ1-6	CASSPGQSSYNSPLHF	TGTGCCAGCAGTCCGGGACAGAGCTCCTATAATTCACCCCTCCACTTT
.	TRBV30	.	TRBJ2-1	CAWSVRGYEQFF	TGTGCCTGGAGTGTGCGGGGTTATGAGCAGTTCTTC
.	TRBV10-3	TRBD1	TRBJ1-2	CAISDRGHRGYTF	TGTGCCATCAGTGACAGGGGGCATAGAGGCTACACCTTC
.	TRBV4-1	.	TRBJ2-7	CASSPRQGGRLSEQYF	TGCGCCAGCAGCCCACGGCAGGGGGGCCGGTTAAGCGAGCAGTACTTC
.	TRBV12-5	TRBD1	TRBJ1-5	CASGRDSLNQPQHF	TGTGCTAGTGGTCGGGACAGCCTCAATCAGCCCCAGCATTTT
.	TRBV27	TRBD2	TRBJ2-7	CASSLTSGRPYEQYF	TGTGCCAGCAGTTTGACTAGCGGGAGACCCTACGAGCAGTACTTC
.	TRBV27	TRBD1	TRBJ1-4	CATRGTGSFEKLFF	TGTGCCACCAGGGGGACAGGGTCTTTTGAAAAACTGTTTTTT
many	TRBV24-1	TRBD2	TRBJ2-2	CATGGLAGTGELFF	TGTGCCACCGGTGGACTAGCGGGAACCGGGGAGCTGTTTTTT
.	TRBV6-5	TRBD2	TRBJ2-1	CASSYGTAGNEQFF	TGTGCCAGCAGTTATGGCACAGCGGGAAATGAGCAGTTCTTC
.	TRBV10-3	TRBD2	TRBJ2-1	CAVSGGNLNEQFF	TGTGCCGTTAGCGGGGGTAACCTCAATGAGCAGTTCTTC
few	TRBV5-8	TRBD1	TRBJ2-3	CASSLFPGQRFQGRYF	TGTGCCAGCAGCTTGTTTCCGGGACAGAGATTTCAGGGGCGGTATTTT
.	TRBV12-3/TRBV12-4	.	TRBJ2-1	CASSFRLNEQFF	TGTGCCAGCAGTTTTCGTCTCAATGAGCAGTTCTTC
.	TRBV7-8	.	TRBJ2-5	CASSLGGLGSETQYF	TGTGCCAGCAGCTTAGGGGGGCTAGGATCCGAGACCCAGTACTTC
.	TRBV6-5	.	TRBJ1-3	CASKWRNTIYF	TGTGCCAGCAAGTGGCGAAACACCATATATTTT